This TCR beta chain was captured in a study of somatic mutations in cytotoxic T cells in rheumatoid arthritis. About the research overall: Using a FACSAria II or Sony SH800, a portion of the V beta antibody-stained T-cell populations were flow-sorted at nearly 100% purity, and among those populations were V beta1+ cells that were then sequenced for TCRB.

Magnetic beads with positive selection isolated CD4+ and CD8+ fractions, whose purity was verified by flow cytometry. General study findings and limits: The top CD8+ clone topped 20% of CD8+ cells in about an eighth of the roughly 65 patients.

This clone occurred once. As yet, its antigen is unknown. The CDR3 consists of 14 residues. Germline trimming cut 3 bases from V and 1 base from J; bases unmatched to any gene: 2. The germline V gene has CDR1 LNHDA and CDR2 SQIVND (reference sequence). Produced via immunoSEQ multiplex PCR; TCRdb's table is partial and in-frame only. The sample has approximately 21,000 clones, approximately 78% seen once. The sample consisted of CD8+ T cells sorted from blood. V and J are TRBV19 and TRBJ2-5; 7 nucleotides align to TRBD2. The source of this sequence is an adult with rheumatoid arthritis. The CDR3 nucleotides are TGTGCCAGTAGTATCAGCGGGGTCCAAGAGACCCAGTACTTC. Its translation is CASSISGVQETQYF.